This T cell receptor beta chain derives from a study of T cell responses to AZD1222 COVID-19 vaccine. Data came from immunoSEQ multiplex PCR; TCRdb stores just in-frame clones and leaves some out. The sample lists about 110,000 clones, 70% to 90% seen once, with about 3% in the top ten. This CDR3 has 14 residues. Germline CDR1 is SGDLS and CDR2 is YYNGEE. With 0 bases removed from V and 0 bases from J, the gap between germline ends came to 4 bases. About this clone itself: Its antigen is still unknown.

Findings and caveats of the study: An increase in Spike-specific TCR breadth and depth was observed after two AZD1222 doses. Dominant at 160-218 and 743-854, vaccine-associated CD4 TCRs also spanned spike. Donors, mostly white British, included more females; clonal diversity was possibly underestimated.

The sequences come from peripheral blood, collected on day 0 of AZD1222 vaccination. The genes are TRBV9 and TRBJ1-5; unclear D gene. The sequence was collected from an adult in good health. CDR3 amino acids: CASSVGDSNQPQHF. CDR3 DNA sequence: TGTGCCAGCAGCGTAGGTGATAGCAATCAGCCCCAGCATTTT. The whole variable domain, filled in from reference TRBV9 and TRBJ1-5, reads DSGVTQTPKHLITATGQRVTLRCSPRSGDLSVYWYQQSLDQGLQFLIQYYNGEERAKGNILERFSAQQFPDLHSELNLSSLELGDSALYFCASSVGDSNQPQHFGDGTRLSIL.